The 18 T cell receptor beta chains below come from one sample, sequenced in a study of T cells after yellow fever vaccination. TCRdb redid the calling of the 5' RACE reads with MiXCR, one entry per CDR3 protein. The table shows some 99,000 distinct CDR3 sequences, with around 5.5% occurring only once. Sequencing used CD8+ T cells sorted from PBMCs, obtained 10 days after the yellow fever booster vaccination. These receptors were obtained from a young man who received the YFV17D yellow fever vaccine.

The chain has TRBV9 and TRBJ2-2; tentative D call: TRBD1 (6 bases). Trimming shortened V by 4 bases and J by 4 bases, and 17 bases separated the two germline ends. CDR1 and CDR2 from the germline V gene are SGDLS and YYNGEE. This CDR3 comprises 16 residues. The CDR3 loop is CASSFGQPQPTGELFF. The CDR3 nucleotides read TGTGCCAGCAGCTTCGGACAGCCGCAGCCCACCGGGGAGCTGTTTTTT.

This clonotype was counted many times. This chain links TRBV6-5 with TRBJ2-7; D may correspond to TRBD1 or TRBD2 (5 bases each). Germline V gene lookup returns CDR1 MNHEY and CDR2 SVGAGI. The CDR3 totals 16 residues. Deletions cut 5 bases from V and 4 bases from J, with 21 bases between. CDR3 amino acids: CASSPLSSRPGYEQYV. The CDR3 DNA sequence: TGTGCCAGCAGTCCCTTATCTAGCAGGCCAGGGTACGAGCAGTACGTC.

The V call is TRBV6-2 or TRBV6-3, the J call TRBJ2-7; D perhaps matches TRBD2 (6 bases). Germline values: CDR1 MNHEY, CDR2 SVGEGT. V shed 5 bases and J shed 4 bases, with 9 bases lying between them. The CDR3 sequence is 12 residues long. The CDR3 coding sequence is TGTGCCAGCAGTCGCCGGGGGTACGAGCAGTACGTC. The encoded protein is CASSRRGYEQYV.

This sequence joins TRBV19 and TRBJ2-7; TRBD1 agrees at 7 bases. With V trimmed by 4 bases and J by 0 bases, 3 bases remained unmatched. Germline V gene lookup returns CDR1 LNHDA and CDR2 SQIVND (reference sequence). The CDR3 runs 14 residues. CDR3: CASSTTGSSYEQYF. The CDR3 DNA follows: TGTGCCAGTAGTACGACAGGGAGCTCCTACGAGCAGTACTTC.

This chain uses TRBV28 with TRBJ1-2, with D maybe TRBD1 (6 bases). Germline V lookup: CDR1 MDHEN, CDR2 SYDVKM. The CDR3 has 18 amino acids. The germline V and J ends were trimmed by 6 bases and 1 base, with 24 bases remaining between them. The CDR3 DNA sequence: TGTGCCAGCAGCCTTTCGCCCGCTCCGACAGGCCTTAACTATGGCTACACCTTC. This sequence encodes CASSLSPAPTGLNYGYTF.

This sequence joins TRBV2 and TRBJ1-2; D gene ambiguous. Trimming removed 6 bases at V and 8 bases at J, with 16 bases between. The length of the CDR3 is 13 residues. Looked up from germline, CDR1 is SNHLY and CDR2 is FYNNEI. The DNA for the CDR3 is TGTGCCAGCAGGAACCCCTCAGACGGCGGCTACACCTTC. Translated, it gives CASRNPSDGGYTF.

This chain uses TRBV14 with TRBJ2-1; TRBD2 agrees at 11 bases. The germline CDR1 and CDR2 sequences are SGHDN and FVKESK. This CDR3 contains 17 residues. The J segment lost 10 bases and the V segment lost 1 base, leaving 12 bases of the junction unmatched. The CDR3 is CASSQGLASGGRSEQFF. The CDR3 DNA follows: TGTGCCAGCAGCCAAGGTCTTGCTAGCGGGGGGAGATCGGAGCAGTTCTTC.

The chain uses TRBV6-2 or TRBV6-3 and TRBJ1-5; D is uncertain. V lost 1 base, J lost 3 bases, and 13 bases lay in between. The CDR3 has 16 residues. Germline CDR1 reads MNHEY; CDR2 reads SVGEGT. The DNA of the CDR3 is TGTGCCAGCAGTTACTGGTCCGGGAGCTTCAATCAGCCCCAGCATTTT. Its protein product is CASSYWSGSFNQPQHF.

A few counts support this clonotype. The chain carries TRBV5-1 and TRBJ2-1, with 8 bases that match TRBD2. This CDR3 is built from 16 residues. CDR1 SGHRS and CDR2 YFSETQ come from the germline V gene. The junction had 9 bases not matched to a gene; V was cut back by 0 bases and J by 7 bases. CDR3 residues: CASSLAGGGPGNEQFF. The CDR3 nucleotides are TGCGCCAGCAGCTTGGCGGGCGGGGGGCCCGGGAATGAGCAGTTCTTC.

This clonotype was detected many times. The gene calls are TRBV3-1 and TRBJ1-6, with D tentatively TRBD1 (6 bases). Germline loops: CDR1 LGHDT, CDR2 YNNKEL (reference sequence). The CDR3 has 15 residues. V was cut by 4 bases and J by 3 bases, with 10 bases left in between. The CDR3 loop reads CASSPTGFYNSPLHF. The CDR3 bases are TGTGCCAGCAGCCCCACAGGGTTCTATAATTCACCCCTCCACTTT. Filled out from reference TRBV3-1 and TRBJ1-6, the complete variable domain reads DTAVSQTPKYLVTQMGNDKSIKCEQNLGHDTMYWYKQDSKKFLKIMFSYNNKELIINETVPNRFSPKSPDKAHLNLHINSLELGDSAVYFCASSPTGFYNSPLHFGNGTRLTVT.

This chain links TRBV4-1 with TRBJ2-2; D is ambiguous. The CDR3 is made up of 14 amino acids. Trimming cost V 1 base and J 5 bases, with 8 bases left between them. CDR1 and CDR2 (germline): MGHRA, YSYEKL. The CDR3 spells CASSQGPLTGELFF. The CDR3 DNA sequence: TGCGCCAGCAGCCAAGGGCCCCTGACCGGGGAGCTGTTTTTT.

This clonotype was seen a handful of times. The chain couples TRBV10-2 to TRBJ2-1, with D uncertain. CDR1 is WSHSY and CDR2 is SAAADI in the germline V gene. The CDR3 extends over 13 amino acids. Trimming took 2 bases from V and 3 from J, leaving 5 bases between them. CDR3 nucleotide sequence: TGCGCCAGCAGTGAGGACATCTACAATGAGCAGTTCTTC. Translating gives CASSEDIYNEQFF.

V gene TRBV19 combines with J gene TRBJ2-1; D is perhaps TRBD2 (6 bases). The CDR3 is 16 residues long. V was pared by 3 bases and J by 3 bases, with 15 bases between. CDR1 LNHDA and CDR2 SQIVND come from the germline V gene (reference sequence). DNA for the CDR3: TGTGCCAGTAGTATCGGTGGAGGGCCCTACTACAATGAGCAGTTCTTC. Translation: CASSIGGGPYYNEQFF.

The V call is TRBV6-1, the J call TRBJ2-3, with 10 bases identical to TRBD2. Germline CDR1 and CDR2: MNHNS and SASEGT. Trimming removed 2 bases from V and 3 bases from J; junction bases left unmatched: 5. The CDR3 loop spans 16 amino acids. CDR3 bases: TGTGCCAGCAGTGAACTGGTAGCGGGGGGTACAGATACGCAGTATTTT. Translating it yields CASSELVAGGTDTQYF.

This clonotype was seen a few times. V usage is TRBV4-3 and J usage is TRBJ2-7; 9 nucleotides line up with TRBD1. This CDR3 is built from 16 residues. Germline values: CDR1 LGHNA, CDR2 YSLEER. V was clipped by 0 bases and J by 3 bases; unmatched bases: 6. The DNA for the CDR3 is TGCGCCAGCAGCCAAGATCGGTGGGGACAGGGCTACGAGCAGTACTTC. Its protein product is CASSQDRWGQGYEQYF.

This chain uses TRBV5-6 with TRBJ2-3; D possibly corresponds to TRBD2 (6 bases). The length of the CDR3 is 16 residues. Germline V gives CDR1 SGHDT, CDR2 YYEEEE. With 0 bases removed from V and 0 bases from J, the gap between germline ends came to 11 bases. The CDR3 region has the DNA TGTGCCAGCAGCTTGGGGGCGGGGACGAGCACAGATACGCAGTATTTT. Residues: CASSLGAGTSTDTQYF.

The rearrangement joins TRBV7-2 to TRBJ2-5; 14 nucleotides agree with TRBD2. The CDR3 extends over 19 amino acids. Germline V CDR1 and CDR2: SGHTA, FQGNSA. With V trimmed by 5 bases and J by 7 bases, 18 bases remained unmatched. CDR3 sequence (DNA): TGTGCCAGCAGCCCGGGGACTAGCGGGGGATATACTTCGTTTAGGACCCAGTACTTC. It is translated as CASSPGTSGGYTSFRTQYF.

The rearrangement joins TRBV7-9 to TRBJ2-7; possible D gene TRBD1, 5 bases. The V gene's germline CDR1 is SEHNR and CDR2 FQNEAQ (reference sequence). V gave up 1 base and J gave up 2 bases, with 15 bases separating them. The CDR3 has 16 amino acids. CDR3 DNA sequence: TGTGCCAGCAGCTTAGGGAGACAGCTCTCACCCTACGAGCAGTACTTC. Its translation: CASSLGRQLSPYEQYF.